This T cell receptor beta chain was captured in a study of type 1 regulatory T cells. Study outcomes and limitations: Compared with non-type 1 regulatory T cells, type 1 regulatory T cells showed a more restricted TCR repertoire.

TCRdb recomputed calls from the reads with MiXCR, one row per CDR3 protein. Of under 75,000 distinct CDR3 sequences listed, about a fifth are singletons. Comments on this clonotype: Its target is not known.

The germline V gene encodes CDR1 SGHDT and CDR2 YYEEEE. V lost 2 bases, J lost 2 bases, and 7 bases stayed unmatched. CDR3 length equals 17 residues. The chain couples TRBV5-6 to TRBJ2-2; TRBD1 matches at 9 bases. The sequencing sample was made of cultured type 1 regulatory T (Tr1) cells, either the whole culture or a sorted fraction (not recorded which). The receptor's source is a human donor in good health. The CDR3 loop reads CASSLGTGLLNTGELFF. The CDR3 coding sequence is TGTGCCAGCAGCTTAGGGACAGGGCTACTTAACACCGGGGAGCTGTTTTTT. The full variable domain, completed using reference TRBV5-6 and TRBJ2-2, is DAGVTQSPTHLIKTRGQQVTLRCSPKSGHDTVSWYQQALGQGPQFIFQYYEEEERQRGNFPDRFSGHQFPNYSSELNVNALLLGDSALYLCASSLGTGLLNTGELFFGEGSRLTVL.